This T cell receptor beta chain was observed in a study of blood T cell repertoires in COVID-19. About the research overall: Researchers got acute and convalescent COVID-19 samples from the United States, Italy and Spain. T cells, B-cell-depleted T cells, or PBMCs supplied cDNA or gDNA.

In germline, CDR1 is SGHTA, CDR2 FQGNSA. V was clipped by 0 bases and J by 4 bases, with 10 bases between them. The CDR3 is 15 residues long. Per the original data handling: Estimates of nucleated cell counts were drawn from the amplification of reference gene primers. Profiled with immunoSEQ multiplex PCR; TCRdb holds only in-frame clones, not every one. The DNA was the basis for D and trimming; V, J and clone size are from that table. The sample has about 160,000 clones; roughly 88% are singletons. This sequence joins TRBV7-2 and TRBJ1-5, with D possibly being TRBD1 (5 bases). The clonotype was recovered from a woman of 80 years or more with active or convalescent COVID-19. Sequencing was carried out using peripheral blood. CDR3 residues: CASSLAGEGNQPQHF. In DNA form, the CDR3 reads TGTGCCAGCAGCTTAGCAGGGGAAGGGAATCAGCCCCAGCATTTT. Supplemented by reference TRBV7-2 and TRBJ1-5, the full variable domain reads GAGVSQSPSNKVTEKGKDVELRCDPISGHTALYWYRQSLGQGLEFLIYFQGNSAPDKSGLPSDRFSAERTGGSVSTLTIQRTQQEDSAVYLCASSLAGEGNQPQHFGDGTRLSIL.